This TCR beta chain was observed in a study of technical replicates of blood from a handful of donors. Trimming cost V 2 bases and J 0 bases, with 11 bases left between them. Germline CDR1 LNHDA, CDR2 SQIVND (reference sequence). The CDR3 loop spans 16 amino acids. Assay used: immunoSEQ multiplex PCR; TCRdb lists only in-frame clones, some missing. The table has some 70,000 clones, less than 98% seen once. Sequencing was done on a sample of T cells isolated from PBMCs. The chain joins TRBV19 to TRBJ1-3; unclear D gene. The clonotype originates from a human donor in good health. CDR3: CASSISGPSSGNTIYF. The CDR3 DNA reads TGTGCCAGTAGTATAAGCGGACCGTCCTCTGGAAACACCATATATTTT.